This T cell receptor beta chain was recorded in a study of cytomegalovirus exposure and HLA in healthy donors. Study information: An earlier analysis found roughly 100 million unique TCR beta sequences from about 179 million T cells.

Nominal health characterized the donors when sampled, though unrecorded immune exposures were likely. The J segment lost 2 bases and the V segment lost 3 bases, leaving 8 bases of the junction unmatched. Germline V lookup: CDR1 LNHNV, CDR2 YYDKDF (reference sequence). The CDR3 sequence is 16 residues long. Study results and caveats: Later work associated more than 15,000 TCR beta sequences with HLA alleles at 0.05 false discovery rate.

PCR was performed using 60 Vbeta and 13 Jbeta primers. This table comes from immunoSEQ multiplex PCR, and its TCRdb copy is limited to in-frame clones, with some not included. The top ten hold more than 4% of the sample, which has roughly 170,000 clones, 84% seen once. Comment on this clone: Its antigen is not known.

The chain is built from TRBV15 and TRBJ2-3; 7 nucleotides align to TRBD1. This clonotype originated in a young man in good health and CMV-seronegative. Sequencing was carried out using PBMCs. CDR3 in amino acids: CATSSLTGALTDTQYF. DNA for the CDR3: TGTGCCACCAGCAGCTTAACAGGGGCCCTCACAGATACGCAGTATTTT.